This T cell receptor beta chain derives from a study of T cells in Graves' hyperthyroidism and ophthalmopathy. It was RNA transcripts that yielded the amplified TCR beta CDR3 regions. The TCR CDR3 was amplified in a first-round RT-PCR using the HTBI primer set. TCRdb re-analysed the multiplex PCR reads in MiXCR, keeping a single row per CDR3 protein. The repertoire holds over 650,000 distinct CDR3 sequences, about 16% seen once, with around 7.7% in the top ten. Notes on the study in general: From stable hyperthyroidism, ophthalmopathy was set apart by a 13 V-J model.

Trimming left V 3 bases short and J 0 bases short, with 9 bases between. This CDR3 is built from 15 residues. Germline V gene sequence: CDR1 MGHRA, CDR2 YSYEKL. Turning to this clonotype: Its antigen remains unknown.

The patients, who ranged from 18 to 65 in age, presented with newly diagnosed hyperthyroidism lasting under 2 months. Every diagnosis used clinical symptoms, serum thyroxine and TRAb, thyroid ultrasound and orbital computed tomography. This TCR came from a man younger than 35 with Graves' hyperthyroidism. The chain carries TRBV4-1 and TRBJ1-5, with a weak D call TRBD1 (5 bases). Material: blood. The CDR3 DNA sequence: TGCGCCAGCAGCCATTCCGGGACTAGCAATCAGCCCCAGCATTTT. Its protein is CASSHSGTSNQPQHF.